The T cell receptor (beta chain) under discussion was sequenced for a study of T-cell reconstitution after alpha-beta-depleted transplantation in children. As to this clonotype: Its target is unknown.

For TCRbeta, the library was prepared with unique molecular identifiers. One entry per CDR3 protein results from TCRdb running MiXCR on the PCR reads. The data show 250,000 to 300,000 distinct CDR3 sequences, roughly 9.1% seen once. Study-level results: Some patients' high day-60 TCRbeta diversity was traced to surviving recipient T cells and thymic progenitors. As was reported, about two months after transplant, alpha-beta T cells came from several hundred expanded graft clones.

The source was PBMCs, collected before TCRalphabeta/CD19-depleted stem cell transplant. This TCR came from a boy in the first two years of life with acute myeloid leukemia, due to receive a stem cell transplant.

The CDR3 sequence: CASSPRLAGGLYNEQFF. CDR3 DNA: TGTGCCAGCTCACCACGACTAGCAGGGGGACTCTACAATGAGCAGTTCTTC. The chain employs TRBV18 and TRBJ2-1; D may match TRBD1 or TRBD2 (7 bases each). The CDR3 consists of 17 residues. CDR1 KGHSH and CDR2 LQKENI come from the germline V gene. Between the trimmed V and J ends, which lost 1 base and 3 bases, there was a span of 16 bases.